This is a list of T cell receptor beta chains from one sample in a study of blood T cell repertoires in COVID-19. Sequencing was performed with immunoSEQ multiplex PCR; in TCRdb, only in-frame clones are kept and a portion is missing. The sample holds roughly 60,000 clones, 86% seen once. The sequenced sample consisted of peripheral blood. These receptors were obtained from a man aged 35 to 55 with acute or convalescent COVID-19. CDR3s include the opening cysteine and the closing phenylalanine or tryptophan. The D gene is left open where the match is weak. Clone size is given for some rows only: seen once, a few or many times, or a class if the clone is expanded.

j_call clone_size d_call v_call cdr3_aa cdr3_nt
TRBJ1-5 few TRBD1 TRBV19 CASSLRRGNQPQHF TGTGCCAGTAGTTTGCGCAGGGGGAATCAGCCCCAGCATTTT
TRBJ1-1 once - TRBV20-1 CSASRGHLNTEAFF TGCAGTGCTAGTAGAGGACACCTAAACACTGAAGCTTTCTTT
TRBJ2-7 few - TRBV11-2 CASSYSWAEQYF TGTGCCAGCAGCTACTCTTGGGCCGAGCAGTACTTC
TRBJ1-2 - TRBD1 TRBV2 CASAPILLGQGNGYTF TGTGCCAGCGCTCCGATTCTCCTGGGACAGGGTAATGGCTACACCTTC
TRBJ1-1 once TRBD1 TRBV10-1 CASSQGVEAFF TGCGCCAGCAGTCAGGGGGTAGAAGCTTTCTTT
TRBJ2-3 - TRBD2 TRBV11-3 CASSPGGGSTDTQYF TGTGCCAGCAGCCCCGGCGGGGGGTCCACAGATACGCAGTATTTT
TRBJ1-2 - TRBD1 TRBV20-1 CSARTGARYTF TGCAGTGCCCGGACAGGGGCCCGCTACACCTTC
TRBJ1-1 - TRBD1 TRBV5-4 CASSLGGGDTEAFF TGTGCCAGCAGCTTGGGAGGGGGCGACACTGAAGCTTTCTTT
TRBJ2-2 - TRBD1 TRBV30 CAQQGGGRTGELFF TGTGCCCAGCAAGGGGGCGGCCGCACCGGGGAGCTGTTTTTT
TRBJ1-6 once TRBD1 TRBV5-1 CASSLKVTGSSYNSPLHF TGCGCCAGCAGCTTGAAGGTGACAGGGAGCTCCTATAATTCACCCCTCCACTTT
TRBJ2-1 - - TRBV5-1 CASSPVTGISRAGEQFF TGCGCCAGCTCCCCGGTAACCGGGATTTCCCGGGCGGGTGAGCAGTTCTTC
TRBJ1-4 - - TRBV28 CASSLYGGLANEKLFF TGTGCCAGCAGTTTATATGGGGGACTAGCTAATGAAAAACTGTTTTTT
TRBJ1-2 - - TRBV24-1 CATSDSYIARGYTF TGTGCCACCAGTGACTCATACATAGCTCGTGGCTACACCTTC